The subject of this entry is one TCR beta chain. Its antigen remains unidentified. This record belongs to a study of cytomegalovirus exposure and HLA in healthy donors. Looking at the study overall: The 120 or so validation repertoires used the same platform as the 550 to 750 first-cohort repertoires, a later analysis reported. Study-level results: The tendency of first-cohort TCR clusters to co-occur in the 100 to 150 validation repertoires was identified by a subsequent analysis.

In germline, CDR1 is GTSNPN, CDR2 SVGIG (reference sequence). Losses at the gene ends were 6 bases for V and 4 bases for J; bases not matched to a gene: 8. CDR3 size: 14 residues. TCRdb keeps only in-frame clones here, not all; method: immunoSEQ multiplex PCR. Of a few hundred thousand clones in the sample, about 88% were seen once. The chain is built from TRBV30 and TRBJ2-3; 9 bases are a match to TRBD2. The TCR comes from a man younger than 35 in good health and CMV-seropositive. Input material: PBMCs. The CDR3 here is CACRAAGGADTQYF. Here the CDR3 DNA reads TGTGCCTGCCGGGCCGCGGGGGGGGCAGATACGCAGTATTTT.